Below are 30 T cell receptor beta chains sequenced from a single sample in a study of blood T cell repertoires in COVID-19. Profiling relied on immunoSEQ multiplex PCR, and the TCRdb table lists in-frame clones only, not all of them. The repertoire holds 200,000 to 250,000 clones, around four fifths seen once, with over 15% in the top ten. The sample consisted of peripheral blood. These receptors all come from a woman of 80 years or more with active or convalescent COVID-19.

The sample holds a few counts of this clone. The chain is built from TRBV5-1 and TRBJ1-6, with D hard to call. The ends were cut back, 4 bases at V and 5 bases at J, with 4 bases in the middle. This CDR3 contains 12 residues. CDR1 and CDR2 from the germline V gene are SGHRS and YFSETQ. CDR3 loop: CASSPNNSPLHF. As DNA, the CDR3 is TGCGCCAGCAGCCCAAATAATTCACCCCTCCACTTT. Based on the CDR3 plus reference TRBV5-1 and TRBJ1-6, the full variable domain is KAGVTQTPRYLIKTRGQQVTLSCSPISGHRSVSWYQQTPGQGLQFLFEYFSETQRNKGNFPGRFSGRQFSNSRSEMNVSTLELGDSALYLCASSPNNSPLHFGNGTRLTVT.

The V call is TRBV6-2 or TRBV6-3, the J call TRBJ2-7; 9 bases are shared with TRBD2. V shed 5 bases and J 5 bases; nucleotides not matched to a gene: 16. The length of the CDR3 is 17 residues. Germline V gene data show CDR1 as MNHEY and CDR2 as SVGEGT. CDR3 bases: TGTGCCAGCAGTCAACGGGGCATATCTAGCGGGAACCACGAGCAGTACTTC. Translating it yields CASSQRGISSGNHEQYF.

The rearrangement links TRBV10-3 to TRBJ2-3, with unresolved D. There are 14 residues in the CDR3. Trimming cost V 7 bases and J 1 base, with 12 bases left between them. Germline V gene sequence: CDR1 ENHRY, CDR2 SYGVKD. The CDR3 DNA is TGTGCCATCACTCTGGGCTCCGGCACAGATACGCAGTATTTT. Protein: CAITLGSGTDTQYF.

The CDR3 nucleotides read TGCGCCAGCAGCCCAGCACTGGACAGGAACACTGAAGCTTTCTTT. Protein product: CASSPALDRNTEAFF. The chain recombines TRBV5-1 with TRBJ1-1, with a tentative D call TRBD1 (6 bases). Trimming shortened V by 4 bases and J by 1 base, and 14 bases separated the two germline ends. This CDR3 is built from 15 residues. Germline assignment: CDR1 SGHRS and CDR2 YFSETQ.

The chain links TRBV7-2 to TRBJ2-5; 11 bases match TRBD2. The length of the CDR3 is 17 residues. Germline CDR1 SGHTA, CDR2 FQGNSA. The J segment lost 5 bases and the V segment lost 1 base, leaving 9 bases of the junction unmatched. CDR3 nucleotide sequence: TGTGCCAGCAGCTTAGTGAATAGCGGGGGGGCCCGGGAGACCCAGTACTTC. The encoded protein is CASSLVNSGGARETQYF.

This chain connects TRBV27 to TRBJ2-3; 9 bases align to TRBD2. CDR1 is MNHEY and CDR2 is SMNVEV in the germline V gene (reference sequence). The CDR3 sequence is 16 residues long. V lost 3 bases, J lost 1 base, and 5 bases stayed unmatched. CDR3 amino acids: CASSLGVAGGTDTQYF. CDR3 coding DNA: TGTGCCAGCAGTTTGGGGGTAGCGGGGGGCACAGATACGCAGTATTTT.

The chain uses TRBV7-3 and TRBJ2-6; 7 nucleotides align to TRBD1. J gave up 4 bases and V 5 bases, and 8 bases lay outside the gene matches. This CDR3 is built from 16 residues. CDR1 SGHTA and CDR2 FQGTGA come from the germline V gene. The CDR3 coding sequence is TGTGCCAGCAGCATAGGACAGGCCGGGGGGGCCAACGTCCTGACTTTC. Translation: CASSIGQAGGANVLTF.

The CDR3, as DNA: TGTGCCAGCAGCCCGTCAAAGGGACTAGTGGTAGATACGCAGTATTTT. This codes for CASSPSKGLVVDTQYF. The V call is TRBV3-1 (or the pseudogene TRBV3-2), the J call TRBJ2-3; 8 bases align to TRBD2. There are 16 residues in the CDR3. Germline V gene sequence: CDR1 LGHDT, CDR2 YNNKEL (reference sequence). After removal of 4 bases from V and 5 bases from J, the junction contained 11 bases not matched to a gene.

The chain links TRBV6-5 to TRBJ2-1; the match to TRBD2 covers 8 bases. CDR3 length: 15 residues. V was clipped by 5 bases and J by 0 bases; unmatched bases: 3. CDR1 and CDR2 (germline): MNHEY, SVGAGI. The chain's CDR3 is CASSPSGSSYNEQFF. CDR3 sequence (DNA): TGTGCCAGCAGTCCAAGCGGGAGCTCCTACAATGAGCAGTTCTTC.

The chain is built from TRBV5-4 and TRBJ2-1; 13 nucleotides line up with TRBD2. Germline CDR1 and CDR2: SGHNT and YYREEE (reference sequence). This CDR3 spans 15 amino acids. V trimming: 4 bases; J trimming: 7 bases; junction bases outside the gene matches: 5. The CDR3 protein is CASSIRLAGGNEQFF. In DNA, the CDR3 is TGTGCCAGCAGCATAAGACTAGCGGGAGGTAATGAGCAGTTCTTC. The full variable domain, its missing parts supplied by reference TRBV5-4 and TRBJ2-1, is ETGVTQSPTHLIKTRGQQVTLRCSSQSGHNTVSWYQQALGQGPQFIFQYYREEENGRGNFPPRFSGLQFPNYSSELNVNALELDDSALYLCASSIRLAGGNEQFFGPGTRLTVL.

The chain carries TRBV12-3 or TRBV12-4 and TRBJ1-5, with TRBD1 as a possible D gene (6 bases). The CDR3 consists of 13 residues. Trimming stripped 3 bases from V and 7 bases from J, with 10 bases between. The CDR3 spells CASSFPGDQPQHF. CDR3 sequence (DNA): TGTGCCAGCAGTTTCCCAGGGGACCAGCCCCAGCATTTT.

The V gene is TRBV6-2 or TRBV6-3, the J gene TRBJ1-2; 7 nucleotides match TRBD1. This CDR3 has 14 residues. V dropped 5 bases and J dropped 0; count of bases not matched to a gene: 3. The germline gives CDR1 MNHEY, CDR2 SVGEGT. The CDR3 loop reads CASSRDSANYGYTF. In nucleotides, the CDR3 is TGTGCCAGCAGTCGGGACAGCGCTAACTATGGCTACACCTTC.

The chain couples TRBV25-1 to TRBJ2-4; 7 positions agree with TRBD2. Germline V lookup: CDR1 MGHDK, CDR2 SYGVNS. This CDR3 has 17 amino acids. Unmatched junction bases numbered 11, after V lost 6 bases and J lost 0 bases. The CDR3 sequence is CASSLPGAGLAKNIQYF. The CDR3 coding sequence is TGTGCCAGCAGCCTACCGGGAGCGGGGCTAGCCAAAAACATTCAGTACTTC. Full variable domain (missing parts from reference TRBV25-1 and TRBJ2-4): EADIYQTPRYLVIGTGKKITLECSQTMGHDKMYWYQQDPGMELHLIHYSYGVNSTEKGDLSSESTVSRIRTEHFPLTLESARPSHTSQYLCASSLPGAGLAKNIQYFGAGTRLSVL.

V is TRBV7-9 and J is TRBJ1-4; the D is unclear. The germline gives CDR1 SEHNR, CDR2 FQNEAQ (reference sequence). CDR3 length: 14 residues. Trimming removed 3 bases at V and 3 bases at J, with 8 bases between. The CDR3 is CASSFVRANEKLFF. The CDR3 region has the DNA TGTGCCAGCAGCTTTGTGAGGGCTAATGAAAAACTGTTTTTT. The complete variable domain, with remaining parts taken from reference TRBV7-9 and TRBJ1-4, reads DTGVSQNPRHKITKRGQNVTFRCDPISEHNRLYWYRQTLGQGPEFLTYFQNEAQLEKSRLLSDRFSAERPKGSFSTLEIQRTEQGDSAMYLCASSFVRANEKLFFGSGTQLSVL.

This chain joins TRBV7-2 and TRBJ1-1, with a tentative D call TRBD1 (5 bases). The CDR3 has 12 amino acids. Germline CDR1 is SGHTA and CDR2 is FQGNSA. V was shortened by 5 bases and J by 10 bases, with 14 bases between the two germline ends. CDR3 loop: CASSESGGRAFF. CDR3 in DNA: TGTGCCAGCAGCGAAAGCGGGGGGAGAGCTTTCTTT.

This clone occurred a few times. The chain uses TRBV19 and TRBJ1-2, with TRBD1 matching over 7 bases. Germline assignment: CDR1 LNHDA and CDR2 SQIVND (reference sequence). The trim removed 8 bases at V and 2 bases at J, leaving 8 bases unmatched. This CDR3 is 14 amino acids long. Written as DNA, the CDR3 is TGTGCCAGTCGTTTCGGACAGGCAAACTATGGCTACACCTTC. Translated, it gives CASRFGQANYGYTF.

This clone has only one observation. V and J are TRBV6-4 and TRBJ2-2, with D possibly being TRBD1 (5 bases). CDR1 is MRHNA and CDR2 is SNTAGT in the germline V gene. CDR3 length equals 14 residues. CDR3 bases: TGTGCGGCTAAGGGGAATTCTATGCCCGGGGAGCTGTTTTTT. It encodes CAAKGNSMPGELFF.

The chain combines TRBV15 with TRBJ2-3; 10 bases fit TRBD2. The CDR3 sequence is 16 residues long. Germline CDR1 is LNHNV and CDR2 is YYDKDF (reference sequence). J lost 2 bases, V lost 3 bases, and 5 bases had no gene match. The CDR3 spells CATSSRTSGYTDTQYF. For the CDR3, the DNA is TGTGCCACCAGCAGCAGGACTAGCGGCTACACAGATACGCAGTATTTT. Variable domain in full (rest from reference TRBV15 and TRBJ2-3): DAMVIQNPRYQVTQFGKPVTLSCSQTLNHNVMYWYQQKSSQAPKLLFHYYDKDFNNEADTPDNFQSRRPNTSFCFLDIRSPGLGDTAMYLCATSSRTSGYTDTQYFGPGTRLTVL.

This clone appeared a few times. This chain links TRBV4-3 with TRBJ1-4, with TRBD1 matching over 11 bases. The CDR3 runs 17 residues. Looked up from germline, CDR1 is LGHNA and CDR2 is YSLEER. V lost 0 bases to trimming and J lost 8 bases; unmatched junction nucleotides: 8. This CDR3 is CASSQEYSGTGGEKLFF. CDR3 sequence (DNA): TGCGCCAGCAGCCAAGAATACTCCGGGACAGGGGGAGAAAAACTGTTTTTT.

This clone appeared once. The chain links TRBV7-2 to TRBJ1-1; TRBD1 matches at 9 bases. The junction had 12 bases not matched to a gene; V was cut back by 5 bases and J by 5 bases. Germline V gene sequence: CDR1 SGHTA, CDR2 FQGNSA. The CDR3 has 16 amino acids. The CDR3 nucleotides are TGTGCCAGCAGCCCAGCCCCGACAGGGGGAAGTACTGAAGCTTTCTTT. Translating it yields CASSPAPTGGSTEAFF.

The genes are TRBV5-1 and TRBJ2-5; D is undetermined. The V end was cut by 0 bases, the J end by 5 bases, with 5 bases between. Per germline, CDR1 SGHRS and CDR2 YFSETQ. There are 12 residues in the CDR3. This CDR3 reads CASSLAFETQYF. CDR3 in DNA: TGCGCCAGCAGCTTGGCATTTGAGACCCAGTACTTC.

The CDR3 DNA is TGTGCCAGCAGCGCGACTCTAGGGGGTTATGGCTACACCTTC. As protein: CASSATLGGYGYTF. The V and J genes are TRBV9 and TRBJ1-2; tentative D call: TRBD1 (6 bases). The V gene's germline CDR1 is SGDLS and CDR2 YYNGEE. Trimming pared 3 bases from V and 5 bases from J, leaving 14 bases between. There are 14 residues in the CDR3.

J is TRBJ2-1 and V is TRBV19, with 12 bases fitting TRBD1. V gave up 6 bases and J gave up 7 bases; unmatched junction bases: 10. The length of the CDR3 is 16 residues. Germline V gene sequence: CDR1 LNHDA, CDR2 SQIVND (reference sequence). The CDR3 region is CASSHRDRGRRNEQFF. The CDR3 bases are TGTGCCAGTAGCCACCGGGACAGGGGGCGTAGGAATGAGCAGTTCTTC.

The gene calls are TRBV3-1 (or the pseudogene TRBV3-2) and TRBJ2-5, with D uncertain. There are 14 residues in the CDR3. V dropped 4 bases and J dropped 1 base, with 10 bases sitting between them. Germline V gene sequence: CDR1 LGHDT, CDR2 YNNKEL (reference sequence). For the CDR3, the DNA is TGTGCCAGCAGCCCCACATCAGGCCAAGAGACCCAGTACTTC. It encodes CASSPTSGQETQYF.

As concerns this clone: At the DNA level, this CDR3 is encoded by other sequences in the same sample as well. J is TRBJ2-5 and V is TRBV10-3; 14 nucleotides agree with TRBD2. The J segment lost 2 bases and the V segment lost 6 bases, leaving 2 bases of the junction unmatched. CDR3 size: 15 residues. Germline assignment: CDR1 ENHRY and CDR2 SYGVKD. DNA for the CDR3: TGTGCCATCAGGGGGACTAGCGGGAGTCAAGAGACCCAGTACTTC. The encoded protein is CAIRGTSGSQETQYF.

This clone was counted a few times. This chain connects TRBV7-2 to TRBJ2-6; D is uncertain. The germline V and J ends were trimmed by 5 bases and 1 base, with 6 bases remaining between them. CDR3 length: 14 residues. The germline CDR1 and CDR2 sequences are SGHTA and FQGNSA. The CDR3 nucleotides are TGTGCCAGCAGCCCCGGGTCTGGGGCCAACGTCCTGACTTTC. Protein product: CASSPGSGANVLTF.

In this sample, this clone turned up once. Here the CDR3 reads CASSLQGAGANVLTF. The CDR3 coding sequence is TGTGCCAGCAGCCTCCAAGGGGCTGGGGCCAACGTCCTGACTTTC. The V and J genes are TRBV5-4 and TRBJ2-6; a weak D match, TRBD1 (5 bases). The CDR3 sequence is 15 residues long. Trimming left V 4 bases short and J 2 bases short, with 10 bases between. Germline V gene sequence: CDR1 SGHNT, CDR2 YYREEE (reference sequence).

The chain employs TRBV5-1 and TRBJ2-1; a possible D gene is TRBD2 (7 bases). CDR1 is SGHRS, CDR2 YFSETQ, per germline. The CDR3 runs 18 residues. The V gene lost 4 bases and the J gene lost 7 bases, with 27 bases spanning the gap. The CDR3, as DNA: TGCGCCAGCAGCAGCGGGGCGTTGGGAGGGGGGTATTTGAATGAGCAGTTCTTC. Amino acids: CASSSGALGGGYLNEQFF.

The chain combines TRBV5-1 with TRBJ1-4; maybe TRBD1 (6 bases). The CDR3 sequence is 14 residues long. Germline CDR1 and CDR2: SGHRS and YFSETQ. V shed 5 bases and J shed 3 bases, with 11 bases lying between them. CDR3 DNA sequence: TGCGCCAGCAGTTCGGACAGCCCTAATGAAAAACTGTTTTTT. Encoded protein: CASSSDSPNEKLFF. The entire variable domain, with the rest obtained from reference TRBV5-1 and TRBJ1-4, is as follows: KAGVTQTPRYLIKTRGQQVTLSCSPISGHRSVSWYQQTPGQGLQFLFEYFSETQRNKGNFPGRFSGRQFSNSRSEMNVSTLELGDSALYLCASSSDSPNEKLFFGSGTQLSVL.

The chain has TRBV11-2 and TRBJ2-5; D is ambiguous. Trimming removed 5 bases from V and 2 bases from J, with 6 bases in between. CDR3 length equals 12 residues. The V gene's germline CDR1 is SGHAT and CDR2 FQNNGV. The CDR3 DNA reads as TGTGCCAGCAGCCCGTCTCAAGAGACCCAGTACTTC. Translated, it gives CASSPSQETQYF.